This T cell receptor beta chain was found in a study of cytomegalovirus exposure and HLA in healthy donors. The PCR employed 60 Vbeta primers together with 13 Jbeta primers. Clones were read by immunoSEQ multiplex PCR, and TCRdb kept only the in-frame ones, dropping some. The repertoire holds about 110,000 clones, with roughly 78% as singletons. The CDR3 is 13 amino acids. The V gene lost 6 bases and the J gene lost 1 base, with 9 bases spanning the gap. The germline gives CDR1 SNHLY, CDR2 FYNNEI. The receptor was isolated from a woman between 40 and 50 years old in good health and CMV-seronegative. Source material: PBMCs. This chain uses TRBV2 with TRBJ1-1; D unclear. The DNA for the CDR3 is TGTGCCAGCAGCGAGATTAGGAACACTGAAGCTTTCTTT. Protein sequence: CASSEIRNTEAFF.